This TCR beta chain was found in a study of Graves' ophthalmopathy and Graves' hyperthyroidism (dated by TCRdb to about 2018). Concerning the study at large: Peripheral blood was collected before any treatment was given, at the time of initial diagnosis. A discovery set of 100 patients (around 40 ophthalmopathy, just over 55 stable hyperthyroidism) was enrolled to explore V-J signatures distinguishing ophthalmopathy from hyperthyroidism. An independent validation cohort comprised around 20 hyperthyroidism patients and around 16 patients who later progressed from hyperthyroidism to ophthalmopathy. Once sampling was done, hyperthyroidism patients were given methimazole at a starting dose of 30 mg daily, while ophthalmopathy patients were given high-dose intravenous methylprednisolone. In total, approximately 130 blood samples were TCR-sequenced: around 42 ophthalmopathy, some 75 hyperthyroidism and roughly 17 hyperthyroidism-to-ophthalmopathy patients. TCR beta repertoire signatures were used to distinguish Graves' ophthalmopathy from Graves' hyperthyroidism and to predict progression to ophthalmopathy. In roughly 6 hyperthyroidism patients, T-cell repertoires of thyroid tissue and blood were compared. Results and caveats for the whole study, not just this receptor: Ophthalmopathy was separated from stable hyperthyroidism by the 13-signature model with 87.88% sensitivity and less than 82% specificity in cross-validation and with 80%/75% in the test set. Most of the expanded thyroid clonotypes with a frequency above 0.001 were also detected in blood, and it was suggested that the thyroid immune response may be reflected by blood repertoires. In validation, the model predicted ophthalmopathy progression with 55% to 71% sensitivity and approximately 78% specificity; more than ten predicted patients were CT-confirmed with GO in a median of approximately 6.5 months. No statistical method was used to set the sample size in advance, and the investigators knew which group each participant was assigned to.

For repertoire sequencing, TCR beta CDR3 regions were amplified from RNA transcripts. HTBI primers and the Qiagen OneStep RT-PCR kit were used in a first-round RT-PCR, which was followed by a second-round multiplex PCR, size selection and purification. Libraries were sequenced paired-end with 100 bp reads on an Illumina HiSeq2000. In the paper's pipeline: SOAPnuke was used to process the reads, removing any read that contained adapters or uncalled bases, had a mean Phred below 15, or lacked an exact match to the constant primer or identifier. COPE v1.2.5 was used to merge the high-quality paired reads. Unique nucleotide sequences were defined as clonotypes and aligned to IMGT TRB V, D and J references using MiTCR v1.1. Only V-J combinations with frequency above 0.0001 were analysed, covering about 99% of repertoires. For each V-J combination, a TCR clonal expansion and chaos score was defined as the ratio of F50 clonal expansion to chaos observed in the TCRdist matrix. Welch's t-statistics and random forest were used to narrow the features down to more than 10 V-J combinations, which were then fed into a naive Bayes classifier. The Morisita-Horn index was used to measure how similar the thyroid and blood repertoires were. TCRdb passed the public sequencing reads through fastp at Q25 and MiXCR, retaining productive beta sequences. Rows merge per CDR3 protein into single entries with the most common DNA and genes. These V and J calls derive from TCRdb rather than the authors' analysis. The table for this sample lists about 660,000 distinct CDR3 sequences; under 50% of them were counted only once. In total, the top ten clones hold around 3% of the sample.

This clonotype was detected ten times or more. Its binding antigen is unknown. Nothing much larger sits one base from this clone, and base qualities are not available. Ophthalmopathy patients had moderately to severely active disease, Clinical Activity Score of at least 3, NOSPECS grade of at least 4, and disease duration under 3 months. Patients with other autoimmune diseases, uncontrolled infections, pregnancy or lactation were excluded. Clinical symptoms, serum thyroxine, TRAb, thyroid ultrasound and orbital computed tomography formed the basis of the diagnosis. Using Ficoll-Paque density gradient centrifugation, PBMCs were isolated from 9.5 to 10 ml of fresh peripheral blood. Total RNA was extracted using Trizol reagent, and RNA quality was checked on an Agilent 2100 Bioanalyzer. The CDR3 spans 14 residues, from the cysteine through the phenylalanine. The DNA shown is the 42-base CDR3, in frame from base 1. V is cut back by 3 bases and J by 8 bases, with 8 bases in the junction unmatched. Reading the germline V gene gives CDR1 SGHTA and CDR2 FQGNSA.

Sequencing was carried out using peripheral blood. The sequence was collected from an adult man with Graves' ophthalmopathy. This chain joins TRBV7-2 to TRBJ1-2; the junction holds 8 bases that match TRBD1. The DNA is TGTGCCAGCAGCTTGAACCAGGGGGCAAGGGGCTACACCTTC. It translates as CASSLNQGARGYTF.